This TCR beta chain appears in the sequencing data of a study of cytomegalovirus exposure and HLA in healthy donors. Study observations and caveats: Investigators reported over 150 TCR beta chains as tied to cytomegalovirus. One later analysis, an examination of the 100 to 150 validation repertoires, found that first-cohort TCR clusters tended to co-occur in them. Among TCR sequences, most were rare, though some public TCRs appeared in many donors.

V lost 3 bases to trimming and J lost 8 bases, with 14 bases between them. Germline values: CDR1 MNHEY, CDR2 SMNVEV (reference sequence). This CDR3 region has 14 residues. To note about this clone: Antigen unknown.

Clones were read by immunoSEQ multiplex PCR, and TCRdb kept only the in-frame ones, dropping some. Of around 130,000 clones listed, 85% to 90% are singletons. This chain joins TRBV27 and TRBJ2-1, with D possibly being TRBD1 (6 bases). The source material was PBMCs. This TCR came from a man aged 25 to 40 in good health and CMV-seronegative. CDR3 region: CASSFRTVGDEQFF. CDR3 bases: TGTGCCAGCAGTTTTCGGACAGTTGGGGATGAGCAGTTCTTC.